The rows below give T cell receptor beta chains drawn from one sample of a study of T cell responses to AZD1222 COVID-19 vaccine. Method: immunoSEQ multiplex PCR; TCRdb's copy keeps in-frame clones and lacks some. The sample contains under 200,000 clones, roughly 94% of which appear only once. Sample: peripheral blood, taken 28 days after the second AZD1222 dose. The source of these receptors is an adult who received the AZD1222 COVID-19 vaccine. The CDR3 runs from the conserved cysteine through the conserved F or W. D genes are given only for firm matches. Clone size is given for some rows only: seen once, a few or many times, or a class if the clone is expanded.

V gene	J gene	D gene	clone size	CDR3 DNA	CDR3 protein
TRBV7-6	TRBJ2-7	-	-	TGTGCCAGCCGGCCAAGATGGGATGGCGAGCAGTACTTC	CASRPRWDGEQYF
TRBV5-6	TRBJ2-2	-	-	TGTGCCAGCAGCCCGGTTGGCAGCGCTAAGACCGGGGAGCTGTTTTTT	CASSPVGSAKTGELFF
TRBV7-2	TRBJ2-3	-	once	TGTGCCAGCGAATACACAGATACGCAGTATTTT	CASEYTDTQYF
TRBV25-1	TRBJ1-1	-	-	TGTGCCAGCAGTGAATTTGGTAGAGTTGAAGCTTTCTTT	CASSEFGRVEAFF
TRBV7-9	TRBJ1-1	-	-	TGTGCCAGCAGCTGGCAGATGGGGGACGGAAGCTACCTGAATGTAGCTTTCTTT	CASSWQMGDGSYLNVAFF
TRBV7-2	TRBJ1-6	-	-	TGTGCCAGCAGCCAGAGACCCTTTTCCTATTCACCCCTCCACTTT	CASSQRPFSYSPLHF
TRBV28	TRBJ2-1	TRBD2	-	TGTGCCAGCAGTTTAACCCCCTTGAGCGGGATTTCCTACAATGAGCAGTTCTTC	CASSLTPLSGISYNEQFF
TRBV14	TRBJ2-5	TRBD2	-	TGTGCCAGCAGCCAACGGGGGGTAGAGGAGACCCAGTACTTC	CASSQRGVEETQYF
TRBV2	TRBJ1-5	-	once	TGTGCCAGCAGTGAAGCACCCCCAGGTGTGCCTCAGCCCCAGCATTTT	CASSEAPPGVPQPQHF
TRBV5-1	TRBJ2-7	TRBD1	-	TGCGCCAGCAGCTTGACCGGGACAGGGGGTATTTACGAGCAGTACTTC	CASSLTGTGGIYEQYF